The rows below give T cell receptor beta chains drawn from one sample of a study of beta chain features in type 1 diabetes. Only in-frame clones appear in the TCRdb table, and some are missing; sequencing was by immunoSEQ multiplex PCR. The sample lists over 40,000 clones, around 71% seen once, with roughly 2.2% in the top ten. The sample comprised Tregs from blood. These receptors came from a woman between 18 and 30 years old with type 1 diabetes. The CDR3 runs from the conserved cysteine through the conserved F or W. The D gene is left open where the match is weak. Only part of the rows carry a size: once, few, many, or a class if the clone is expanded.

d_call: NA
v_call: TRBV10-3
clone_size: NA
j_call: TRBJ2-1
cdr3_aa: CAISDRGEQFF
cdr3_nt: TGTGCCATCAGTGACCGGGGGGAGCAGTTCTTC

d_call: NA
v_call: TRBV7-3
clone_size: NA
j_call: TRBJ2-2
cdr3_aa: CASSLDWNTGELFF
cdr3_nt: TGTGCCAGCAGCTTGGACTGGAACACCGGGGAGCTGTTTTTT

d_call: NA
v_call: TRBV6-5
clone_size: NA
j_call: TRBJ2-1
cdr3_aa: CASSAISYNEQFF
cdr3_nt: TGTGCCAGCAGCGCTATCTCCTACAATGAGCAGTTCTTC

d_call: TRBD2
v_call: TRBV6-5
clone_size: NA
j_call: TRBJ2-7
cdr3_aa: CASSEGLAREQYF
cdr3_nt: TGTGCCAGCAGTGAGGGACTAGCGCGGGAGCAGTACTTC

d_call: NA
v_call: TRBV23-1
clone_size: NA
j_call: TRBJ1-2
cdr3_aa: CASSQSPDMGIDYGYTF
cdr3_nt: TGCGCCAGCAGTCAAAGCCCGGACATGGGGATCGACTATGGCTACACCTTC

d_call: TRBD1
v_call: TRBV7-2
clone_size: medium-sized
j_call: TRBJ1-1
cdr3_aa: CASSGQQGGTEAFF
cdr3_nt: TGTGCCAGCAGCGGCCAACAGGGGGGTACTGAAGCTTTCTTT

d_call: TRBD1
v_call: TRBV5-1
clone_size: NA
j_call: TRBJ2-7
cdr3_aa: CASSLGDREALEQYF
cdr3_nt: TGCGCCAGCAGCTTGGGGGACAGGGAGGCACTCGAGCAGTACTTC

d_call: NA
v_call: TRBV19
clone_size: NA
j_call: TRBJ2-3
cdr3_aa: CASSVGGYTQYF
cdr3_nt: TGTGCCAGTAGTGTCGGGGGATATACGCAGTATTTT

d_call: NA
v_call: TRBV7-2
clone_size: few
j_call: TRBJ2-1
cdr3_aa: CASSLGQTPYNEQFF
cdr3_nt: TGTGCCAGCAGCTTAGGACAGACCCCCTACAATGAGCAGTTCTTC

d_call: NA
v_call: TRBV4-3
clone_size: NA
j_call: TRBJ2-5
cdr3_aa: CASSQDGGSEETQYF
cdr3_nt: TGCGCCAGCAGCCAAGATGGCGGATCCGAAGAGACCCAGTACTTC

d_call: NA
v_call: TRBV6-1
clone_size: NA
j_call: TRBJ1-2
cdr3_aa: CASSETGFDSYGYTF
cdr3_nt: TGTGCCAGCAGTGAAACGGGATTTGATAGCTATGGCTACACCTTC

d_call: TRBD1
v_call: TRBV29-1
clone_size: NA
j_call: TRBJ1-4
cdr3_aa: CSVQGTNEKLFF
cdr3_nt: TGCAGCGTACAGGGGACTAATGAAAAACTGTTTTTT

d_call: NA
v_call: TRBV5-1
clone_size: NA
j_call: TRBJ2-7
cdr3_aa: CASSFAVSGSYEQYF
cdr3_nt: TGCGCCAGCAGCTTCGCTGTTAGCGGCAGCTACGAGCAGTACTTC

d_call: NA
v_call: TRBV4-3
clone_size: NA
j_call: TRBJ2-3
cdr3_aa: CASSQGPRDTQYF
cdr3_nt: TGCGCCAGCAGCCAGGGCCCTCGAGATACGCAGTATTTT

d_call: TRBD2
v_call: TRBV30
clone_size: NA
j_call: TRBJ2-3
cdr3_aa: CACPRGGRAATQYF
cdr3_nt: TGTGCCTGCCCCCGGGGCGGGAGGGCCGCTACGCAGTATTTT

d_call: NA
v_call: TRBV6-1
clone_size: NA
j_call: TRBJ1-1
cdr3_aa: CASRIDSGLNTEAFF
cdr3_nt: TGTGCCAGCAGAATAGATTCCGGTTTGAACACTGAAGCTTTCTTT

d_call: NA
v_call: TRBV4-3
clone_size: NA
j_call: TRBJ1-2
cdr3_aa: CASSQQTANYGYTF
cdr3_nt: TGCGCCAGCAGCCAACAGACAGCTAACTATGGCTACACCTTC

d_call: NA
v_call: TRBV5-1
clone_size: NA
j_call: TRBJ2-7
cdr3_aa: CASALGGGLTYEQYF
cdr3_nt: TGCGCCAGCGCTCTTGGAGGGGGCCTGACCTACGAGCAGTACTTC

d_call: NA
v_call: TRBV5-4
clone_size: NA
j_call: TRBJ2-3
cdr3_aa: CASSLAAGARDTQYF
cdr3_nt: TGTGCCAGCAGCTTGGCCGCAGGGGCGCGAGATACGCAGTATTTT

d_call: NA
v_call: TRBV5-4
clone_size: NA
j_call: TRBJ2-2
cdr3_aa: CASSSVPANKAGARTGELFF
cdr3_nt: TGTGCCAGCAGCTCTGTACCGGCGAATAAGGCGGGGGCGAGGACCGGGGAGCTGTTTTTT

d_call: TRBD2
v_call: TRBV5-1
clone_size: NA
j_call: TRBJ2-1
cdr3_aa: CASSWGTIDEQFF
cdr3_nt: TGCGCCAGCAGCTGGGGGACTATCGATGAGCAGTTCTTC

d_call: TRBD2
v_call: TRBV9
clone_size: NA
j_call: TRBJ2-1
cdr3_aa: CASSPGGPSGGGNEQFF
cdr3_nt: TGTGCCAGCAGCCCCGGGGGGCCTAGCGGGGGGGGCAATGAGCAGTTCTTC

d_call: TRBD2
v_call: TRBV4-3
clone_size: NA
j_call: TRBJ2-3
cdr3_aa: CASSIGGLAGVNTQYF
cdr3_nt: TGCGCCAGCAGCATTGGAGGGTTAGCGGGAGTAAATACGCAGTATTTT

d_call: NA
v_call: TRBV28
clone_size: few
j_call: TRBJ1-1
cdr3_aa: CASSLLSTEAFF
cdr3_nt: TGTGCCAGCAGTTTACTTTCCACTGAAGCTTTCTTT

d_call: TRBD1
v_call: TRBV30
clone_size: NA
j_call: TRBJ1-1
cdr3_aa: CAWKGDRAPKAFF
cdr3_nt: TGTGCCTGGAAGGGGGACAGGGCCCCAAAAGCTTTCTTT

d_call: NA
v_call: TRBV19
clone_size: NA
j_call: TRBJ2-7
cdr3_aa: CASSRTASYEQYF
cdr3_nt: TGTGCCAGTAGTCGGACAGCGAGCTACGAGCAGTACTTC

d_call: NA
v_call: TRBV7-2
clone_size: few
j_call: TRBJ2-1
cdr3_aa: CASSSRSRYNEQFF
cdr3_nt: TGTGCCAGCAGCTCGAGATCTAGATACAATGAGCAGTTCTTC

d_call: TRBD1
v_call: TRBV2
clone_size: NA
j_call: TRBJ2-3
cdr3_aa: CASSEGQGPDTQYF
cdr3_nt: TGTGCCAGCAGTGAGGGACAGGGACCAGATACGCAGTATTTT

d_call: NA
v_call: TRBV18
clone_size: NA
j_call: TRBJ1-2
cdr3_aa: CASSRGTGMAGGYTF
cdr3_nt: TGTGCCAGCTCGCGCGGCACAGGGATGGCTGGTGGCTACACCTTC

d_call: TRBD1
v_call: TRBV20-1
clone_size: few
j_call: TRBJ2-7
cdr3_aa: CSARWDRSINF
cdr3_nt: TGCAGTGCTAGATGGGACAGAAGCATTAACTTC

d_call: NA
v_call: TRBV10-3
clone_size: many
j_call: TRBJ1-2
cdr3_aa: CAISLPGTTARAF
cdr3_nt: TGTGCCATCAGCCTACCCGGGACAACTGCCAGGGCCTTC

d_call: TRBD1
v_call: TRBV29-1
clone_size: NA
j_call: TRBJ2-4
cdr3_aa: CSATTGVRAKNIQYF
cdr3_nt: TGCAGCGCTACCACAGGGGTTCGGGCCAAAAACATTCAGTACTTC

d_call: NA
v_call: TRBV27
clone_size: NA
j_call: TRBJ2-1
cdr3_aa: CASSLYRGYNEQFF
cdr3_nt: TGTGCCAGCAGTTTATATCGCGGCTACAATGAGCAGTTCTTC

d_call: NA
v_call: TRBV2
clone_size: once
j_call: TRBJ1-6
cdr3_aa: CASSRLSPLHF
cdr3_nt: TGTGCCAGCAGTCGTTTGTCACCCCTCCACTTT

d_call: NA
v_call: TRBV28
clone_size: NA
j_call: TRBJ1-2
cdr3_aa: CASRPPNRATYTF
cdr3_nt: TGTGCCAGCAGGCCGCCGAACAGGGCGACCTACACCTTC